This TCR beta chain emerged from a study of blood T cell repertoires in COVID-19. V lost 2 bases and J 1 base, leaving 5 bases between the germline ends. Germline-derived CDR1 and CDR2 are MNHEY and SMNVEV (reference sequence). This CDR3 spans 14 amino acids. Ten or more counts support this clone. The same CDR3 arises from other DNA sequences in this sample as well. The table came from immunoSEQ multiplex PCR; TCRdb's copy has only in-frame clones and leaves some out. The table records about 140,000 clones, 84% of them present only once. The sequence was collected from a woman aged 18-29 years who had been exposed to COVID-19. The chain combines TRBV27 with TRBJ1-4, with a tentative D call TRBD1 (5 bases). Source material: PBMCs or T cells enriched from blood (not recorded which). The CDR3, as DNA: TGTGCCAGCAGTTTACAGGGAACTAATGAAAAACTGTTTTTT. As protein: CASSLQGTNEKLFF.